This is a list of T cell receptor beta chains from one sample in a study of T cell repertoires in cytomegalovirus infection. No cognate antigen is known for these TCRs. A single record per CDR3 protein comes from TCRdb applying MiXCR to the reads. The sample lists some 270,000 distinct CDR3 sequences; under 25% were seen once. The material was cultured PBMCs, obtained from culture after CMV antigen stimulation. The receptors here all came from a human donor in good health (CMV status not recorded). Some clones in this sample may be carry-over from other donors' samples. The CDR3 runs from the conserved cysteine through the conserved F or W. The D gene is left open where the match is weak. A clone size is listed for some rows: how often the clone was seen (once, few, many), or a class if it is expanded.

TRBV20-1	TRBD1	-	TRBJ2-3	TGCAGTGCTAGGGCAGGTCTGACAGGGATCGCCGATACGCAGTATTTT	CSARAGLTGIADTQYF
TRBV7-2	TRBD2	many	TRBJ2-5	TGTGCCAGCAGCGAAATGCTAGCGGCACAAGAGACCCAGTACTTC	CASSEMLAAQETQYF
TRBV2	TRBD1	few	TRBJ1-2	TGTGCCAGCAGAAGGGGACAGGGAAATGGCTACACCTTC	CASRRGQGNGYTF
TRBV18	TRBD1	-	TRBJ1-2	TGTGCCAGCTCACTACCACAGGGGGGCTATGGCTACACCTTC	CASSLPQGGYGYTF
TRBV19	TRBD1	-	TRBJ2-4	TGTGCCAGTAGTATCCCAACAGGGGGCGCCGGAAACATTCAGTACTTC	CASSIPTGGAGNIQYF
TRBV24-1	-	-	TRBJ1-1	TGTGCCACCAGTGATTCCAGGGGTGGCGACACTGAAGCTTTCTTT	CATSDSRGGDTEAFF
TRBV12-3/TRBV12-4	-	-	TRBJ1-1	TGTGCCAGCAGAAAGGAGGAAGTTGGTGAAGCTTTCTTT	CASRKEEVGEAFF
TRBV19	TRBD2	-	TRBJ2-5	TGTGCCAGTAGTATCGGTCCTGTCGGGGGGGTCCAAGAGACCCAGTACTTC	CASSIGPVGGVQETQYF
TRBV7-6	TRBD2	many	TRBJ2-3	TGTGCCAGCAGCTTGGTAGCGGGAGGGTCGGATACGCAGTATTTT	CASSLVAGGSDTQYF
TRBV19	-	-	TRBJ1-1	TGTGCCAGTATCCTCGGAGGGGGGGCCCTTGAAGCTTTCTTT	CASILGGGALEAFF
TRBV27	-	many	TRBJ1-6	TGTGCCAGCAGTGTCAGGGATCTCGGCAATTCACCCCTCCACTTT	CASSVRDLGNSPLHF
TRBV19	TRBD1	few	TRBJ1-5	TGTGCCAGTAGCCGGACAGGGGCAGACAATCAGCCCCAGCATTTT	CASSRTGADNQPQHF
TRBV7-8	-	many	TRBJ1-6	TGTGCCAGCAGCTTGCTACCCACTTCACCCCTCCACTTT	CASSLLPTSPLHF
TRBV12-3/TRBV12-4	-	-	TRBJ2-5	TGTGCCAGCAACTATGGGGGGGAGACCCAGTACTTC	CASNYGGETQYF
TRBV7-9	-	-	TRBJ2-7	TGTGCCAGCAGCTTCCGGGGGTCCCCCTCCTTC	CASSFRGSPSF
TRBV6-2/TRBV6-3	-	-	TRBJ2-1	TGTGCCAGCAGTAGGAGGGGGTACAATGAGCAGTTCTTC	CASSRRGYNEQFF
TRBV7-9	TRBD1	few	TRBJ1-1	TGTGCCAGCAGCTACCCGACAGGGGCTAACACTGAAGCTTTCTTT	CASSYPTGANTEAFF
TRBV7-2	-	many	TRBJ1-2	TGTGCCAGCAGCTTAGGGCTCGTAGGTCGGACAGCTGACACCTTC	CASSLGLVGRTADTF
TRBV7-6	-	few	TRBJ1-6	TGTGCCAGCAGCTTGCCGGCCGGGGATAATTCACCCCTCCACTTT	CASSLPAGDNSPLHF
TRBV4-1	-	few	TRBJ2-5	TGCGCCAGCAGCCCCACGGCCGATCACCAAGAGACCCAGTACTTC	CASSPTADHQETQYF
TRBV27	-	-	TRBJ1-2	TGTGCCAGCAGCCCATCGCTACAGGGCTATTATGGCTACACCTTC	CASSPSLQGYYGYTF
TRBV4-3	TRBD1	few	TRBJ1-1	TGCGCCAGCAGCCAACAGGGGGCAGGTGGCACTGAAGCTTTCTTT	CASSQQGAGGTEAFF
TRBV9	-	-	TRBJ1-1	TGTGCCAGCAGCGTAGGCCACTTACTAGGGGCCACTGAAGCTTTCTTT	CASSVGHLLGATEAFF
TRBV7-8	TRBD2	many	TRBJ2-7	TGTGCCAGCAGCCGAGGCCTAGCGGGAACCTACGAGCAGTACTTC	CASSRGLAGTYEQYF
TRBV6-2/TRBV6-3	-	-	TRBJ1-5	TGTGCCAGCAGCCGAGGCAGGGGATCTGTGAGCAATCAGCCCCAGCATTTT	CASSRGRGSVSNQPQHF
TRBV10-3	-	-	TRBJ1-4	TGTGCCATCAGTGATCACATGACGGGACGGACCCTACGGGAACTGTTTTTT	CAISDHMTGRTLRELFF
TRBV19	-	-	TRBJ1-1	TGTGCCAGTAGTCCAAGCGCCTTCAGGACTCCTAACACTGAAGCTTTCTTT	CASSPSAFRTPNTEAFF
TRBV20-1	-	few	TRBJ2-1	TGCAGTGCTACGGACTGGAGCTCCTACAATGAGCAGTTCTTC	CSATDWSSYNEQFF
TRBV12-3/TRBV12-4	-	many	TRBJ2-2	TGTGCCAGCAGGGTGCTTTGGCCGCGGGAGAACACCGGGGAGCTGTTTTTT	CASRVLWPRENTGELFF
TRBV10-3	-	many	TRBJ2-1	TGTGCCATCAGTGACATGGGTTCCAATGAGCAGTTCTTC	CAISDMGSNEQFF
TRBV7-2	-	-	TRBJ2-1	TGTGCCAGCAGCCCGAACGGACTCTCCAATGAGCAGTTCTTC	CASSPNGLSNEQFF
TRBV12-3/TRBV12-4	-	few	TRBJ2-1	TGTGCCAGCAGTCGAGGGACTCTCAGCTCCTACAATGAGCAGTTCTTC	CASSRGTLSSYNEQFF
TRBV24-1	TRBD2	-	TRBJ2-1	TGTGCCACCAGTGACCAGGGACTAGCGGGGGGCGGTGAGCAGTTCTTC	CATSDQGLAGGGEQFF
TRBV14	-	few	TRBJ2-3	TGTGCCAGCAGCCATAGGACAGCCGTAGATACGCAGTATTTT	CASSHRTAVDTQYF
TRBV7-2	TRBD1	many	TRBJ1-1	TGTGCCAGCAACGACCGGGACAGAAACACTGAAGCTTTCTTT	CASNDRDRNTEAFF
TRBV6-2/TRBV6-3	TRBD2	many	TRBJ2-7	TGTGCCAGCAGGCGAGAGGGACTAGCGGGAGACGAGCAGTACTTC	CASRREGLAGDEQYF
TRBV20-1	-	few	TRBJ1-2	TGCAGTGCTAGACCTAAGGCTTCTAACTATGGCTACACCTTC	CSARPKASNYGYTF